The 30 T cell receptor beta chains in this list originate from one sample, sequenced in a study of cytomegalovirus exposure and HLA in healthy donors. The PCR was carried out with 60 Vbeta primers and 13 Jbeta primers. The method was immunoSEQ multiplex PCR; TCRdb's version includes in-frame clones alone and lacks a portion of them. The sample yields about 180,000 clones, over 65% seen once. The sequencing input was PBMCs. The source of these receptors is an older woman in good health and CMV-seropositive.

A note on this clone: Germline is not matched at one junction end, which may reflect a read error. The chain combines TRBV7-2 with TRBJ2-5, with 9 nucleotides matching TRBD2. This CDR3 comprises 14 residues. Looked up from germline, CDR1 is SGHTA and CDR2 is FQGNSA. CDR3 residues: CASSLGGGGGTRYF. The CDR3 DNA reads as TGTGCCAGCAGCTTAGGCGGCGGGGGGGGAACCCGGTACTTC.

V gene TRBV6-1 combines with J gene TRBJ1-1; possible D gene TRBD1, 6 bases. This CDR3 spans 16 amino acids. The germline V and J ends were trimmed by 2 bases and 10 bases, with 23 bases remaining between them. The germline CDR1 and CDR2 sequences are MNHNS and SASEGT. CDR3 sequence reads: CASSERAGASQPGAFF. In nucleotides, the CDR3 is TGTGCCAGCAGTGAACGGGCAGGGGCGTCCCAACCTGGAGCTTTCTTT.

J is TRBJ2-3 and V is TRBV28; TRBD1 aligns across 12 bases. CDR3 length equals 15 residues. V trimming: 8 bases; J trimming: 8 bases; junction bases outside the gene matches: 11. Germline assignment: CDR1 MDHEN and CDR2 SYDVKM. In nucleotides, the CDR3 is TGTGCCAGCCACCCCCCGGGACAGGGGGCAGGTACGCAGTATTTT. Its translation is CASHPPGQGAGTQYF. Full variable domain (rest looked up from reference TRBV28 and TRBJ2-3): DVKVTQSSRYLVKRTGEKVFLECVQDMDHENMFWYRQDPGLGLRLIYFSYDVKMKEKGDIPEGYSVSREKKERFSLILESASTNQTSMYLCASHPPGQGAGTQYFGPGTRLTVL.

V gene TRBV19 combines with J gene TRBJ1-2; D not resolved. The CDR3 runs 16 residues. V shed 1 base and J shed 4 bases, with 16 bases lying between them. Germline CDR1 reads LNHDA; CDR2 reads SQIVND (reference sequence). DNA for the CDR3: TGTGCCAGTAGTATAGTGGCGGGTCCCACTCTCTATGGCTACACCTTC. It yields the protein CASSIVAGPTLYGYTF.

This chain uses TRBV2 with TRBJ2-7; TRBD1 matches 8 bases. The CDR3 is made up of 14 amino acids. V dropped 3 bases and J dropped 4; count of bases not matched to a gene: 5. Germline V gene data show CDR1 as SNHLY and CDR2 as FYNNEI. The DNA of the CDR3 is TGTGCCAGCAGTGATGTGCAGGGGGCTTACGAGCAGTACTTC. Residues: CASSDVQGAYEQYF.

This clone was counted a single time. Germline and junction disagree at one end, which may indicate a read error. This sequence joins TRBV4-1 and TRBJ2-4; no firm D call. CDR1 is MGHRA and CDR2 is YSYEKL in the germline V gene. The CDR3 contains 15 residues. CDR3 nucleotide sequence: TGCGCCAGCAGCCAAGATGTATCCCCCAAAAACAGTCAGTACTTC. Protein: CASSQDVSPKNSQYF.

This clone was seen only once. This specimen includes other DNA sequences encoding the same CDR3. V and J are TRBV28 and TRBJ2-7, with TRBD1 as a possible D gene (6 bases). Germline V lookup: CDR1 MDHEN, CDR2 SYDVKM. V lost 6 bases and J lost 1, with 7 bases in between. The CDR3 is 12 amino acids. The CDR3 protein is CASRQGSYEQYF. In DNA form, the CDR3 reads TGTGCCAGCAGACAGGGTTCCTACGAGCAGTACTTC. Complete variable domain (other parts from reference TRBV28 and TRBJ2-7): DVKVTQSSRYLVKRTGEKVFLECVQDMDHENMFWYRQDPGLGLRLIYFSYDVKMKEKGDIPEGYSVSREKKERFSLILESASTNQTSMYLCASRQGSYEQYFGPGTRLTVT.

V is TRBV7-2 and J is TRBJ2-3, with 8 bases that match TRBD1. Per germline, CDR1 SGHTA and CDR2 FQGNSA. The CDR3 has 13 residues. The V gene end was trimmed by 6 bases and the J gene end by 5 bases; junction bases not matched to a gene: 4. The DNA for the CDR3 is TGTGCCAGCAGACAGGGGGGAGGAGATACGCAGTATTTT. Translated: CASRQGGGDTQYF.

The rearrangement uses TRBV14 and TRBJ1-2, with D perhaps TRBD1 (5 bases). The V gene lost 3 bases and the J gene lost 5 bases, with 19 bases spanning the gap. The germline V gene encodes CDR1 SGHDN and CDR2 FVKESK. CDR3 length: 16 residues. As DNA, the CDR3 is TGTGCCAGCAGCCAGGGCGGGGGTCGAGGACTTTATGGCTACACCTTC. Translated, it gives CASSQGGGRGLYGYTF.

V is TRBV5-1 and J is TRBJ2-1; TRBD2 matches at 10 bases. Trimming at V came to 4 bases and at J to 0 bases, leaving 22 bases not matched to a gene. This CDR3 has 22 amino acids. Germline loops: CDR1 SGHRS, CDR2 YFSETQ. The CDR3 region is CASSIRAGHSGRYKSSYNEQFF. The CDR3 DNA reads as TGCGCCAGCAGCATACGTGCGGGTCATAGCGGGAGGTACAAAAGCTCCTACAATGAGCAGTTCTTC.

This clone was seen only once. Other DNA sequences within the sample encode an identical CDR3. This sequence joins TRBV7-9 and TRBJ1-1; 8 bases are a match to TRBD1. V was clipped by 4 bases and J by 5 bases; unmatched bases: 12. The CDR3 has 16 amino acids. CDR1 and CDR2 from the germline V gene are SEHNR and FQNEAQ (reference sequence). CDR3: CASSSVNRGGTTEAFF. The CDR3 coding sequence is TGTGCCAGCAGCTCAGTCAACAGGGGGGGGACGACTGAAGCTTTCTTT.

This chain joins TRBV6-6 and TRBJ2-7; D gene unclear. Germline assignment: CDR1 MNHNY and CDR2 SVGAGI (reference sequence). The CDR3 length is 11 residues. V was shortened by 5 bases and J by 9 bases, with 11 bases between the two germline ends. As DNA, the CDR3 is TGTGCCAGCAGTCCCCAAAGAGGGCAGTACTTC. It is translated as CASSPQRGQYF.

This clone was counted a few times. The chain carries TRBV27 and TRBJ1-4; TRBD1 agrees at 7 bases. Germline values: CDR1 MNHEY, CDR2 SMNVEV (reference sequence). The J segment lost 7 bases and the V segment lost 5 bases, leaving 7 bases of the junction unmatched. This CDR3 contains 14 residues. CDR3 region: CASSRAGGSEKLFF. The DNA for the CDR3 is TGTGCCAGCAGTAGGGCAGGGGGTAGTGAAAAACTGTTTTTT.

The chain uses TRBV28 and TRBJ1-5; possible D gene TRBD1, 6 bases. This CDR3 region has 14 residues. The germline V gene encodes CDR1 MDHEN and CDR2 SYDVKM. The germline V and J ends were trimmed by 1 base and 7 bases, with 11 bases remaining between them. CDR3 amino acids: CASSLLGASQPQHF. The CDR3 nucleotides are TGTGCCAGCAGTTTATTGGGGGCCTCGCAGCCCCAGCATTTT.

This rearrangement joins TRBV10-3 to TRBJ2-2, with 7 bases lining up with TRBD2. Germline-derived CDR1 and CDR2 are ENHRY and SYGVKD. The CDR3 is 14 residues long. In DNA, the CDR3 is TGTGTGGGGGAGCTACCGGGGGGCACCGGGGAGCTGTTTTTT. Amino acids: CVGELPGGTGELFF.

This clone was picked up one time. The chain employs TRBV28 and TRBJ2-1, with 8 bases identical to TRBD2. V dropped 1 base and J dropped 1; count of bases not matched to a gene: 3. This CDR3 is 16 amino acids long. Per the germline V gene, CDR1 is MDHEN and CDR2 is SYDVKM. The CDR3 is CASSLSAGASYNEQFF. The CDR3 DNA is TGTGCCAGCAGTTTATCAGCGGGAGCGTCCTACAATGAGCAGTTCTTC.

The rearrangement joins TRBV28 to TRBJ1-1; a weak D match, TRBD1 (5 bases). The CDR3 sequence is 14 residues long. Germline V gene sequence: CDR1 MDHEN, CDR2 SYDVKM. V lost 6 bases to trimming and J lost 3 bases, with 14 bases between them. CDR3 bases: TGTGCCAGCAGCCCCGGGGGATCGGACACTGAAGCTTTCTTT. As protein: CASSPGGSDTEAFF.

This clone was detected only a few times. The genes are TRBV7-2 and TRBJ2-7; 7 bases line up with TRBD1. Trimming removed 4 bases from V and 4 bases from J; junction bases left unmatched: 10. The CDR3 is 15 amino acids. Germline V CDR1 and CDR2: SGHTA, FQGNSA. In DNA form, the CDR3 reads TGTGCCAGCAGCTCAATTACAGGGGCGCGGTACGAGCAGTACTTC. Its translation: CASSSITGARYEQYF.

This clone has a single count. The chain employs TRBV27 and TRBJ1-5, with 8 bases lining up with TRBD1. CDR1 and CDR2 (germline): MNHEY, SMNVEV (reference sequence). The CDR3 contains 15 residues. With 5 bases clipped from V and 4 bases from J, the junction kept 7 bases outside the gene matches. The CDR3 nucleotides are TGTGCCAGCAGTCCCCATCAGGGGGCAAATCAGCCCCAGCATTTT. This codes for CASSPHQGANQPQHF.

The J gene is TRBJ1-4, the V gene TRBV5-1; 10 nucleotides align to TRBD1. The length of the CDR3 is 15 residues. Trimming removed 5 bases from V and 4 bases from J; junction bases left unmatched: 5. Germline V lookup: CDR1 SGHRS, CDR2 YFSETQ. The CDR3 protein is CASSYGQGGNEKLFF. DNA of the CDR3: TGCGCCAGCAGTTACGGACAGGGGGGTAATGAAAAACTGTTTTTT.

V is TRBV29-1 and J is TRBJ2-7; 8 nucleotides align to TRBD2. Germline values: CDR1 SQVTM, CDR2 ANQGSEA. The CDR3 is 12 residues long. After removal of 6 bases from V and 1 base from J, the junction contained 2 bases not matched to a gene. The CDR3 loop is CSVGLGSYEQYF. Written as DNA, the CDR3 is TGCAGCGTGGGACTAGGTTCCTACGAGCAGTACTTC.

The gene calls are TRBV2 and TRBJ2-5; TRBD1 agrees at 10 bases. The J call is in doubt because the DNA end fits TRBJ2-7 better. CDR1 SNHLY and CDR2 FYNNEI come from the germline V gene. The CDR3 has 15 amino acids. In DNA form, the CDR3 reads TGTGCCAGCAGTGCCAGGGGACAGGGGTCTCTCGAGCAGTACTTC. Amino acids: CASSARGQGSLEQYF.

The J gene is TRBJ1-1, the V gene TRBV5-1; D unresolved. Trimming removed 4 bases from V and 5 bases from J, with 6 bases in between. The CDR3 covers 11 residues. Germline loops: CDR1 SGHRS, CDR2 YFSETQ. Here the CDR3 reads CASSPGTEAFF. CDR3 nucleotides: TGCGCCAGCAGCCCGGGGACTGAAGCTTTCTTT.

The chain joins TRBV2 to TRBJ2-7, with a weak D call TRBD1 (6 bases). Germline assignment: CDR1 SNHLY and CDR2 FYNNEI. This CDR3 is 14 amino acids long. V was clipped by 1 base and J by 2 bases, with 9 bases between them. The CDR3 loop is CASSEDRAAYEQYF. CDR3 sequence (DNA): TGTGCCAGCAGTGAAGACAGGGCAGCCTACGAGCAGTACTTC.

This clone was detected only a few times. The rearrangement uses TRBV28 and TRBJ2-5, with a possible D match to TRBD1 (6 bases). The CDR3 length is 15 residues. The V gene's germline CDR1 is MDHEN and CDR2 SYDVKM. The V and J ends lost 3 bases and 5 bases respectively, with 16 bases between them. The CDR3 DNA follows: TGTGCCAGCAGTTTGTTTTCCTTCCAGGGGGAGACCCAGTACTTC. This codes for CASSLFSFQGETQYF.

This chain connects TRBV11-2 to TRBJ2-7; 10 bases map to TRBD1. CDR1 is SGHAT and CDR2 is FQNNGV in the germline V gene. Trimming removed 3 bases from V and 7 bases from J; junction bases left unmatched: 15. The CDR3 totals 17 residues. The chain's CDR3 is CASSLPFWDRGSSEQYF. DNA for the CDR3: TGTGCCAGCAGCTTGCCGTTCTGGGACAGGGGTAGCTCAGAGCAGTACTTC.

This clone was picked up a small number of times. The V call is TRBV7-3, the J call TRBJ2-7, with D possibly TRBD2 on 6 matching bases. The V gene lost 6 bases and the J gene lost 5 bases, with 17 bases spanning the gap. Germline values: CDR1 SGHTA, CDR2 FQGTGA. The CDR3 sequence is 14 residues long. The CDR3 spells CASSPPGSNDEQYF. CDR3 DNA: TGTGCCAGCAGTCCACCCGGGAGTAACGACGAGCAGTACTTC. Complete variable domain (other parts from reference TRBV7-3 and TRBJ2-7): GAGVSQTPSNKVTEKGKYVELRCDPISGHTALYWYRQSLGQGPEFLIYFQGTGAADDSGLPNDRFFAVRPEGSVSTLKIQRTERGDSAVYLCASSPPGSNDEQYFGPGTRLTVT.

Here the CDR3 reads CASSLGGVYEQYF. The CDR3 DNA reads as TGTGCCAGCAGCTTAGGTGGAGTCTACGAGCAGTACTTC. This chain connects TRBV7-2 to TRBJ2-7, with D unclear. This CDR3 region has 13 residues. V lost 1 base to trimming and J lost 3 bases, with 7 bases between them. Germline V gene sequence: CDR1 SGHTA, CDR2 FQGNSA.

This chain uses TRBV9 with TRBJ2-5, with TRBD2 identical over 8 bases. The V and J ends lost 4 bases and 5 bases, in that order; junction bases with no gene match: 10. This CDR3 region has 15 residues. The germline gives CDR1 SGDLS, CDR2 YYNGEE. The chain's CDR3 is CASSIRGGQGETQYF. CDR3 nucleotides: TGTGCCAGCAGCATACGGGGGGGCCAAGGGGAGACCCAGTACTTC.

In nucleotides, the CDR3 is TGTGCCACCAGCAGAGACCGGGACAGGGGTTCGGCTTTCTTT. Translation gives CATSRDRDRGSAFF. The chain couples TRBV15 to TRBJ1-1, with 10 bases that match TRBD1. This CDR3 comprises 14 residues. V dropped 0 bases and J dropped 11; count of bases not matched to a gene: 6. Germline V lookup: CDR1 LNHNV, CDR2 YYDKDF (reference sequence).